This passage covers 27 T cell receptor beta chains from one sample sequenced in a study of cytomegalovirus exposure and HLA in healthy donors. 60 Vbeta and 13 Jbeta primers were used in PCR. Produced via immunoSEQ multiplex PCR; TCRdb's table is partial and in-frame only. This table has over 200,000 clones, 77% appearing once. The sequencing sample was made of PBMCs. The receptors were gathered from a woman aged 55-69 years in good health and CMV-seropositive.

For this clone: Other nucleotide sequences from this sample produce the same CDR3. The gene calls are TRBV7-3 and TRBJ2-5, with 11 bases fitting TRBD2. The V and J ends lost 5 bases and 4 bases, in that order; junction bases with no gene match: 3. The CDR3 spans 14 residues. CDR1 and CDR2 from the germline V gene are SGHTA and FQGTGA. For the CDR3, the DNA is TGTGCCAGCAGCCTTGGGACTAGCGGAGAGACCCAGTACTTC. It codes for CASSLGTSGETQYF.

The V gene is TRBV5-1, the J gene TRBJ1-5; 8 nucleotides align to TRBD1. Trimming removed 0 bases from V and 4 bases from J; junction bases left unmatched: 3. CDR1 SGHRS and CDR2 YFSETQ come from the germline V gene. The CDR3 has 15 residues. The CDR3, as DNA: TGCGCCAGCAGCTTGGCAGGACAGGGTAATCAGCCCCAGCATTTT. It translates to CASSLAGQGNQPQHF.

The CDR3 region is CASSSVGAHEQYF. The CDR3, as DNA: TGTGCCAGCAGCTCAGTGGGGGCCCACGAGCAGTACTTC. J is TRBJ2-7 and V is TRBV7-9, with a tentative D call TRBD1 (6 bases). CDR1 is SEHNR, CDR2 FQNEAQ, per germline (reference sequence). The CDR3 spans 13 residues. V lost 4 bases to trimming and J lost 5 bases, with 12 bases between them.

The V call is TRBV5-8, the J call TRBJ1-4, with TRBD1 identical over 7 bases. The CDR3 is 16 amino acids. Germline CDR1 and CDR2: SGHTS and YDEGEE. After removal of 0 bases from V and 10 bases from J, the junction contained 12 bases not matched to a gene. For the CDR3, the DNA is TGTGCCAGCAGCTTGGGAGAGGGAAGGTCAGGGGGAAAACTGTTTTTT. Translated: CASSLGEGRSGGKLFF.

This chain uses TRBV4-1 with TRBJ1-6, with 7 bases lining up with TRBD1. Germline CDR1 is MGHRA and CDR2 is YSYEKL. CDR3 length: 15 residues. V lost 3 bases to trimming and J lost 5 bases; unmatched junction nucleotides: 4. The CDR3 sequence: CASSQADRDNSPLHF. In DNA, the CDR3 is TGCGCCAGCAGCCAGGCTGACAGGGATAATTCACCCCTCCACTTT.

V gene TRBV21-1 combines with J gene TRBJ2-7; the table assigns TRBD2, which was not confirmed against the DNA. TRBV21-1 is marked as a pseudogene. The CDR3 length is 15 residues. CDR3 amino acids: CASSKENRDSRQQYF. The CDR3 nucleotides are TGTGCCAGCAGCAAAGAAAATCGGGACTCTAGACAGCAGTACTTC.

V and J are TRBV4-1 and TRBJ2-7; TRBD2 matches at 11 bases. Per the germline V gene, CDR1 is MGHRA and CDR2 is YSYEKL. Trimming removed 4 bases from V and 4 bases from J; junction bases left unmatched: 6. This CDR3 is 15 amino acids long. The CDR3: CASSPQTSGSYEQYF. CDR3 nucleotide sequence: TGCGCCAGCAGCCCACAAACTAGCGGGAGTTACGAGCAGTACTTC.

The chain links TRBV10-3 to TRBJ2-7; TRBD2 might be the D (5 bases). Germline V gene sequence: CDR1 ENHRY, CDR2 SYGVKD. With 0 bases removed from V and 4 bases from J, the gap between germline ends came to 10 bases. There are 14 residues in the CDR3. CDR3 coding DNA: TGTGCCATCAGTGAGTCAGATAGCGTATACGAGCAGTACTTC. Its protein is CAISESDSVYEQYF.

The J gene is TRBJ2-4, the V gene TRBV5-6; 8 bases agree with TRBD1. Germline V gene data show CDR1 as SGHDT and CDR2 as YYEEEE. The CDR3 runs to 15 residues. The trim removed 6 bases at V and 3 bases at J, leaving 8 bases unmatched. The CDR3 loop reads CASNLRGLVKNIQYF. The CDR3 nucleotides read TGTGCCAGCAATCTCAGGGGGCTAGTCAAAAACATTCAGTACTTC.

The V call is TRBV5-1, the J call TRBJ2-2, with TRBD1 matching 10 bases. CDR3 length: 16 amino acids. CDR1 and CDR2 (germline): SGHRS, YFSETQ. After removal of 1 base from V and 8 bases from J, the junction contained 8 bases not matched to a gene. The DNA of the CDR3 is TGCGCCAGCAGCTTGACAGGACAGGGGGTAACGGGGGAGCTGTTTTTT. It yields the protein CASSLTGQGVTGELFF.

This sequence joins TRBV28 and TRBJ1-5; D is unresolved. This CDR3 has 15 amino acids. CDR1 and CDR2 (germline): MDHEN, SYDVKM. The V and J ends lost 3 bases and 1 base respectively, with 10 bases between them. CDR3 in DNA: TGTGCCAGCAGTTTTCACGGGTCGAGCAATCAGCCCCAGCATTTT. This translates into CASSFHGSSNQPQHF. The variable domain in full, completed from reference TRBV28 and TRBJ1-5, reads DVKVTQSSRYLVKRTGEKVFLECVQDMDHENMFWYRQDPGLGLRLIYFSYDVKMKEKGDIPEGYSVSREKKERFSLILESASTNQTSMYLCASSFHGSSNQPQHFGDGTRLSIL.

The chain combines TRBV7-9 with TRBJ1-2, with unresolved D. V lost 1 base, J lost 4 bases, and 10 bases lay in between. The CDR3 is 14 residues long. Germline V gene lookup returns CDR1 SEHNR and CDR2 FQNEAQ (reference sequence). The DNA of the CDR3 is TGTGCCAGCAGCTTAGTTGCAGGCCCCTATGGCTACACCTTC. Its translation: CASSLVAGPYGYTF.

The chain carries TRBV27 and TRBJ2-7, with 10 positions matching TRBD2. Trimming took 5 bases from V and 2 from J; bases not matched to a gene: 6. CDR3 size: 15 residues. CDR1 is MNHEY and CDR2 is SMNVEV in the germline V gene (reference sequence). The CDR3: CASSRRTSGAYEQYF. CDR3 coding DNA: TGTGCCAGCAGTAGACGGACTAGCGGAGCCTACGAGCAGTACTTC.

This clone was counted between two and nine times. The chain combines TRBV10-3 with TRBJ2-1; TRBD1 agrees at 7 bases. Germline lookup yields CDR1 ENHRY and CDR2 SYGVKD. Losses at the gene ends were 4 bases for V and 1 base for J; bases not matched to a gene: 4. This CDR3 spans 15 amino acids. This chain's CDR3 is CAISVRQGSYNEQFF. As DNA, the CDR3 is TGTGCCATCAGTGTTCGACAGGGATCCTACAATGAGCAGTTCTTC.

The chain recombines TRBV2 with TRBJ2-7, with a tentative D call TRBD2 (6 bases). Germline lookup yields CDR1 SNHLY and CDR2 FYNNEI. The CDR3 totals 13 residues. Deletions cut 6 bases from V and 6 bases from J, with 15 bases between. CDR3 DNA sequence: TGTGCCAGCAGGGTCGCGCGGGGAGGCGAGCAGTACTTC. Protein: CASRVARGGEQYF.

The V and J genes are TRBV28 and TRBJ1-2; D is unclear. Germline-derived CDR1 and CDR2 are MDHEN and SYDVKM. The CDR3 loop spans 14 amino acids. Trimming took off 5 bases at V and 5 bases at J, with 15 bases between the two ends. CDR3 amino acids: CASSPSDLRYGYTF. The CDR3 DNA sequence: TGTGCCAGCAGTCCCTCAGACTTACGATATGGCTACACCTTC.

V and J are TRBV11-2 and TRBJ2-7; 11 bases are a match to TRBD2. J was trimmed by 6 bases and V by 6 bases; bases with no gene match: 10. The V gene's germline CDR1 is SGHAT and CDR2 FQNNGV. The CDR3 extends over 15 amino acids. Here the CDR3 DNA reads TGTGCCAGCAGTTCTATAGCGGGGGGGAATGGCGAGCAGTACTTC. Protein: CASSSIAGGNGEQYF.

CDR3 sequence reads: CACGGPYGYTF. DNA of the CDR3: TGTGCTTGCGGGGGACCCTATGGCTACACCTTC. V and J are TRBV28 and TRBJ1-2, with a possible D match to TRBD1 (5 bases). This CDR3 region has 11 residues. Per germline, CDR1 MDHEN and CDR2 SYDVKM.

The chain links TRBV5-1 to TRBJ2-2; D is undetermined. The CDR3 has 13 amino acids. The V gene's germline CDR1 is SGHRS and CDR2 YFSETQ. Trimming removed 4 bases from V and 8 bases from J, with 12 bases in between. The CDR3 reads CASSPDITGELFF. The DNA for the CDR3 is TGCGCCAGCAGCCCCGACATTACAGGGGAGCTGTTTTTT.

Only a few counts were recorded for this clone. The CDR3: CSASSLDVQFF. The DNA for the CDR3 is TGCAGTGCTAGCTCCCTAGATGTGCAGTTCTTC. J is TRBJ2-1 and V is TRBV20-1; D gene unclear. V shed 3 bases and J shed 12 bases, with 12 bases lying between them. CDR1 is DFQATT, CDR2 SNEGSKA, per germline (reference sequence). The CDR3 runs to 11 residues.

The chain links TRBV6-1 to TRBJ2-3; 11 nucleotides align to TRBD2. Germline-derived CDR1 and CDR2 are MNHNS and SASEGT. This CDR3 contains 17 residues. J lost 1 base, V lost 2 bases, and 5 bases had no gene match. The CDR3 here is CASSETVAGGRTDTQYF. Here the CDR3 DNA reads TGTGCCAGCAGTGAAACTGTAGCGGGAGGGCGCACAGATACGCAGTATTTT.

The chain has TRBV4-2 and TRBJ2-1, with 8 bases that match TRBD2. Trimming removed 2 bases from V and 9 bases from J; junction bases left unmatched: 6. Germline CDR1 LGHNA, CDR2 YNFKEQ. The CDR3 consists of 14 residues. The CDR3 DNA follows: TGTGCCAGCAGCCAACTCGGGAGGGCCGCTGAGCAGTTCTTC. This translates into CASSQLGRAAEQFF.

This clone has only one observation. The chain recombines TRBV30 with TRBJ2-7, with 9 bases fitting TRBD2. CDR1 GTSNPN and CDR2 SVGIG come from the germline V gene (reference sequence). V lost 3 bases and J lost 2; bases outside the gene matches: 5. The CDR3 length is 14 residues. The DNA for the CDR3 is TGTGCCTGGAGGTCTAGCGGGAAGACCTACGAGCAGTACTTC. As protein: CAWRSSGKTYEQYF.

This chain connects TRBV1 to TRBJ2-7; TRBD2 is the table's D call and was not checked against the DNA. TRBV1 represents a pseudogene. The length of the CDR3 is 14 residues. CDR3 amino acids: CTSRRPLAGVEQYF. The CDR3 DNA follows: TGCACCAGCAGACGTCCACTAGCGGGAGTCGAGCAGTACTTC.

V gene TRBV7-2 combines with J gene TRBJ1-4; TRBD1 agrees at 9 bases. Germline loops: CDR1 SGHTA, CDR2 FQGNSA. V trimming: 3 bases; J trimming: 0 bases; junction bases outside the gene matches: 8. The CDR3 totals 18 residues. The CDR3 region is CASSLYRGPSATNEKLFF. Written as DNA, the CDR3 is TGTGCCAGCAGCTTGTACAGGGGGCCCTCTGCAACTAATGAAAAACTGTTTTTT.

This clone came up a few times. This chain links TRBV15 with TRBJ2-7; no clear D gene. The CDR3 length is 12 residues. V dropped 0 bases and J dropped 6 bases, with 6 bases sitting between them. The germline CDR1 and CDR2 sequences are LNHNV and YYDKDF (reference sequence). The CDR3 DNA is TGTGCCACCAGCAGAGATTTCGGCGAGCAGTACTTC. Translation: CATSRDFGEQYF.

The rearrangement links TRBV4-3 to TRBJ1-3; TRBD1 agrees at 8 bases. With V trimmed by 2 bases and J by 4 bases, 7 bases remained unmatched. Germline assignment: CDR1 LGHNA and CDR2 YSLEER. The CDR3 extends over 16 amino acids. The CDR3 region has the DNA TGCGCCAGCAGCCAAACAGGGGGAAGTGAAGGAAACACCATATATTTT. Its protein is CASSQTGGSEGNTIYF.